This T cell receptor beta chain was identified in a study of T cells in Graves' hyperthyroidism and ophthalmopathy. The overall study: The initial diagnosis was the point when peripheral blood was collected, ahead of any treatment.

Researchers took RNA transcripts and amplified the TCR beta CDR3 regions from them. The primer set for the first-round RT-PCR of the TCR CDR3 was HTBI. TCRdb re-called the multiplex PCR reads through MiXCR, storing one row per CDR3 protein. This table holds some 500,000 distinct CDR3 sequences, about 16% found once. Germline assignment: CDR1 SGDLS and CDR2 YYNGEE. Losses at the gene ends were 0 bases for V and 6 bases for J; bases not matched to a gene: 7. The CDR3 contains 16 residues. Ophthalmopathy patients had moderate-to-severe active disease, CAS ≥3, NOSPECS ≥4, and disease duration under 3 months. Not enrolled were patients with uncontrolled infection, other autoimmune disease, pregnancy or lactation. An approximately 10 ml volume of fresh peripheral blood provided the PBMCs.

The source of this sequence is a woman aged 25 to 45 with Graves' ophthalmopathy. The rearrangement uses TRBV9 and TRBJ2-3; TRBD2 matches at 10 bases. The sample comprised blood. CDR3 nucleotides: TGTGCCAGCAGCGTAGATCTAGCGGGAGCGGTGGATACGCAGTATTTT. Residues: CASSVDLAGAVDTQYF. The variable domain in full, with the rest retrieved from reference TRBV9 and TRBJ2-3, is DSGVTQTPKHLITATGQRVTLRCSPRSGDLSVYWYQQSLDQGLQFLIQYYNGEERAKGNILERFSAQQFPDLHSELNLSSLELGDSALYFCASSVDLAGAVDTQYFGPGTRLTVL.